Listed below are T cell receptor beta chains from one sample, sequenced in a study of blood T cell repertoires in COVID-19. The data were produced by immunoSEQ multiplex PCR, yet TCRdb's version contains in-frame clones alone and is incomplete. The table shows around 150,000 clones, with 70% to 90% occurring only once. The sample was peripheral blood. These receptors were collected from a human donor in a cohort sampled during active COVID-19. The CDR3 runs from the conserved cysteine through the conserved F or W. The D gene is left open where the match is weak. Expanded clones are given a class, and other clones once, few, many or no size at all.

D gene,V gene,J gene,clone size,CDR3 protein,CDR3 DNA
TRBD2,TRBV6-5,TRBJ2-1,-,CASSLTSGGPGEQFF,TGTGCCAGCAGTTTAACTAGCGGGGGGCCAGGTGAGCAGTTCTTC
TRBD2,TRBV19,TRBJ2-1,-,CASSSTSGSSYNEQFF,TGTGCCAGTAGTTCGACTAGCGGGAGCTCCTACAATGAGCAGTTCTTC
TRBD2,TRBV20-1,TRBJ2-7,-,CSASGLAGIFEQYF,TGCAGTGCTAGTGGTCTAGCGGGGATTTTTGAGCAGTACTTC
-,TRBV19,TRBJ2-7,-,CASSMGLRTEQYF,TGTGCCAGTAGTATGGGGCTAAGGACCGAGCAGTACTTC
TRBD1,TRBV7-7,TRBJ2-1,few,CASSSQPGQGSYNEQFF,TGTGCTAGCAGCTCCCAACCGGGACAGGGTTCCTACAATGAGCAGTTCTTC
TRBD2,TRBV7-2,TRBJ2-1,-,CASSTVGTSGNNEQFF,TGTGCCAGCAGCACCGTGGGGACTAGCGGAAACAATGAGCAGTTCTTC
-,TRBV18,TRBJ2-1,-,CASSTAGHEQFF,TGTGCCAGCTCAACGGCAGGGCATGAGCAGTTCTTC
-,TRBV21-1,TRBJ2-1,-,CASSKATSGKYNEQFF,TGTGCCAGCAGCAAAGCGACTAGCGGGAAGTACAATGAGCAGTTCTTC
-,TRBV11-3,TRBJ2-7,-,CASSHRGNPYEQYF,TGTGCCAGCAGCCATCGGGGGAATCCCTACGAGCAGTACTTC
-,TRBV7-8,TRBJ2-7,-,CASSFPTREQYF,TGTGCCAGCAGCTTCCCAACTCGGGAGCAGTACTTC
-,TRBV28,TRBJ1-5,-,CASRSYGGSGTNQPQHF,TGTGCCAGCCGGAGTTATGGGGGGTCGGGTACCAATCAGCCCCAGCATTTT
-,TRBV7-2,TRBJ2-3,-,CASSSRWRVFADTQYF,TGTGCCAGCAGCTCTCGGTGGAGGGTCTTCGCAGATACGCAGTATTTT
TRBD2,TRBV30,TRBJ2-1,few,CAWGSGRGVNEQFF,TGTGCCTGGGGTAGCGGGAGGGGCGTCAATGAGCAGTTCTTC
-,TRBV5-4,TRBJ2-5,-,CAGSQGGGRIQETQYF,TGTGCCGGGTCACAGGGGGGCGGGAGAATTCAAGAGACCCAGTACTTC
TRBD1,TRBV9,TRBJ2-7,-,CASSAETGQSYEQYF,TGTGCCAGCAGCGCCGAAACGGGACAGAGCTACGAGCAGTACTTC
TRBD1,TRBV7-2,TRBJ2-1,-,CASSPSGQDYNEQFF,TGTGCCAGCAGCCCGTCGGGACAGGATTACAATGAGCAGTTCTTC
-,TRBV20-1,TRBJ1-5,-,CSARGLQPQHF,TGCAGTGCTAGAGGACTTCAGCCCCAGCATTTT
-,TRBV5-6,TRBJ1-2,-,CASSLGQEIRGYTF,TGTGCCAGCAGCTTGGGCCAGGAAATTCGTGGCTACACCTTC
-,TRBV7-9,TRBJ2-7,-,CASSNLRGGQYF,TGTGCCAGCAGCAATCTAAGGGGAGGGCAGTACTTC
TRBD2,TRBV18,TRBJ2-7,-,CASSPTSGGYEQYF,TGTGCCAGCTCCCCGACTAGCGGGGGATACGAGCAGTACTTC
TRBD1,TRBV29-1,TRBJ2-7,once,CSVKSSGQGTYEQYF,TGCAGCGTTAAGTCTTCGGGACAGGGGACCTACGAGCAGTACTTC
-,TRBV28,TRBJ2-1,once,CASKPLPPYNEQFF,TGTGCCAGCAAGCCCCTACCCCCCTACAATGAGCAGTTCTTC
TRBD2,TRBV9,TRBJ2-1,-,CASSVEGLADGEQFF,TGTGCCAGCAGCGTAGAGGGACTAGCGGATGGTGAGCAGTTCTTC
TRBD1,TRBV30,TRBJ1-3,-,CAWTQGAQGNTIYF,TGTGCCTGGACCCAGGGGGCGCAAGGAAACACCATATATTTT
TRBD2,TRBV28,TRBJ2-7,once,CASSPSGRPYEQYF,TGTGCCAGCAGCCCGAGCGGGAGGCCATACGAGCAGTACTTC
-,TRBV7-9,TRBJ2-5,once,CASSLEGVQETQYF,TGTGCCAGCAGCTTAGAAGGGGTCCAAGAGACCCAGTACTTC
-,TRBV28,TRBJ1-1,-,CASSFKGQKNTEAFF,TGTGCCAGCAGTTTCAAGGGACAAAAGAACACTGAAGCTTTCTTT
TRBD1,TRBV28,TRBJ2-7,-,CASSLRGTGNEQYF,TGTGCCAGCAGTTTAAGGGGGACAGGGAACGAGCAGTACTTC
TRBD1,TRBV25-1,TRBJ1-1,few,CASGTGELAEAFF,TGTGCCAGCGGGACAGGGGAACTCGCTGAAGCTTTCTTT
-,TRBV19,TRBJ2-7,-,CASSISGGAPYEQYF,TGTGCCAGTAGTATAAGTGGAGGGGCCCCCTACGAGCAGTACTTC
TRBD2,TRBV3-1/TRBV3-2,TRBJ2-5,-,CASSRAGGPQETQYF,TGTGCCAGCAGCCGAGCGGGGGGGCCCCAAGAGACCCAGTACTTC
-,TRBV4-1,TRBJ2-7,-,CASSQGAGRSTYEQYF,TGCGCCAGCAGCCAAGGGGCCGGCAGGTCTACCTACGAGCAGTACTTC
TRBD1,TRBV23-1,TRBJ1-5,-,CASSQGHRGLGSNQPQHF,TGCGCCAGCAGTCAAGGGCATAGGGGGCTCGGGAGCAATCAGCCCCAGCATTTT
TRBD2,TRBV3-1/TRBV3-2,TRBJ2-1,-,CASSRRASGTNPDEQFF,TGTGCCAGCAGCCGTCGGGCTAGCGGGACTAATCCGGATGAGCAGTTCTTC
TRBD2,TRBV27,TRBJ2-2,-,CASSTPGLAGGELFF,TGTGCCAGCAGTACCCCGGGACTAGCGGGCGGGGAGCTGTTTTTT
TRBD1,TRBV15,TRBJ2-7,once,CATSSSPGQGYEQYF,TGTGCCACCAGCAGTTCACCGGGACAGGGCTACGAGCAGTACTTC
-,TRBV6-1,TRBJ1-5,-,CASSEAGGAGQPQHF,TGTGCCAGCAGTGAAGCCGGGGGGGCTGGTCAGCCCCAGCATTTT
TRBD1,TRBV13,TRBJ1-1,-,CASSTPGTGGDEAFF,TGTGCCAGCAGCACCCCCGGGACAGGGGGCGATGAAGCTTTCTTT
-,TRBV4-3,TRBJ2-6,-,CASSQDGESSGANVLTF,TGCGCCAGCAGCCAAGACGGGGAGAGCTCTGGGGCCAACGTCCTGACTTTC
TRBD1,TRBV6-5,TRBJ1-4,-,CASRRTGGGEKLFF,TGTGCCAGCAGGCGGACAGGGGGCGGTGAAAAACTGTTTTTT
-,TRBV4-3,TRBJ2-3,-,CASSPLGGADTQYF,TGCGCCAGCAGCCCCCTCGGGGGTGCAGATACGCAGTATTTT
TRBD1,TRBV30,TRBJ2-7,-,CAWSISTGTYEQYF,TGTGCCTGGAGTATATCGACAGGGACCTACGAGCAGTACTTC
-,TRBV6-6,TRBJ1-6,once,CASSYSVGEGSPLHF,TGTGCCAGCAGTTACTCAGTGGGTGAGGGTTCACCCCTCCACTTT
TRBD1,TRBV5-1,TRBJ2-5,-,CASSPQTGGETQYF,TGCGCCAGCAGCCCACAGACAGGGGGAGAGACCCAGTACTTC
-,TRBV7-7,TRBJ2-5,-,CASSLNSQETQYF,TGTGCTAGCAGCTTAAACAGTCAAGAGACCCAGTACTTC
TRBD1,TRBV4-2,TRBJ1-1,few,CASSHPTGGTEAFF,TGTGCCAGCAGCCACCCAACAGGGGGCACTGAAGCTTTCTTT
TRBD1,TRBV5-8,TRBJ2-3,-,CASSTRPGTGTSTDTQYF,TGTGCCAGCAGCACACGTCCCGGGACAGGGACGAGCACAGATACGCAGTATTTT
TRBD1,TRBV5-6,TRBJ2-5,-,CASSLAPPRGYQETQYF,TGTGCCAGCAGCTTGGCCCCCCCCAGGGGGTACCAAGAGACCCAGTACTTC
TRBD1,TRBV9,TRBJ2-7,-,CASSVGGTGTEQYF,TGTGCCAGCAGCGTAGGTGGGACAGGGACCGAGCAGTACTTC
-,TRBV9,TRBJ2-2,-,CASSPEGRDTGELFF,TGTGCCAGCAGCCCTGAGGGCCGGGACACCGGGGAGCTGTTTTTT
TRBD1,TRBV28,TRBJ1-2,-,CASSTRTGGYYGYTF,TGTGCCAGCAGTACACGGACAGGGGGATACTATGGCTACACCTTC
-,TRBV13,TRBJ1-2,-,CASSPGGGHYGYTF,TGTGCCAGCAGCCCCGGGGGGGGGCACTATGGCTACACCTTC
-,TRBV5-5,TRBJ2-5,-,CASSFGGLQETQYF,TGTGCCAGCAGCTTTGGAGGTCTGCAAGAGACCCAGTACTTC
-,TRBV11-2,TRBJ1-2,-,CASSLAPQDGYTF,TGTGCCAGCAGCTTAGCTCCTCAGGATGGCTACACCTTC